Below are 8 T cell receptor beta chains sequenced from a single sample in a study of shared clonotypes between healthy human individuals. Sequencing was performed with immunoSEQ multiplex PCR; in TCRdb, only in-frame clones are kept and a portion is missing. The sample comprises a few million clones, approximately 94% of which are singletons, and about 0.13% rests with the top ten. Sequencing used naive CD4+ T cells sorted from blood. The subset is: CD45RA+ positively selected. The receptors come from a young man in good health.

The chain combines TRBV10-3 with TRBJ2-7, with D perhaps matching TRBD1 (6 bases). V was shortened by 10 bases and J by 2 bases, with 15 bases between the two germline ends. Germline CDR1 reads ENHRY; CDR2 reads SYGVKD. The CDR3 sequence is 13 residues long. CDR3 residues: CATIGDRTYEQYF. The CDR3 region has the DNA TGTGCCACCATAGGAGACAGGACCTACGAGCAGTACTTC.

This chain links TRBV7-9 with TRBJ2-1, with 13 bases that match TRBD2. CDR3 length: 19 residues. From germline, CDR1 is SEHNR and CDR2 FQNEAQ (reference sequence). Trimming took 1 base from V and 9 from J; bases not matched to a gene: 15. The CDR3 protein is CASSLDWTSGSGRFGEQFF. CDR3 DNA sequence: TGTGCCAGCAGCTTAGATTGGACTAGCGGGAGTGGAAGGTTCGGTGAGCAGTTCTTC.

This rearrangement joins TRBV19 to TRBJ2-7, with 11 bases that match TRBD1. Germline loops: CDR1 LNHDA, CDR2 SQIVND (reference sequence). The CDR3 runs to 14 residues. Trimming at V came to 9 bases and at J to 1 base, leaving 5 bases not matched to a gene. In nucleotides, the CDR3 is TGTGCCAGCACCGGGACAGGGGGTTCCTACGAGCAGTACTTC. This encodes CASTGTGGSYEQYF.

This clone occurred a few times. This same CDR3 is encoded by further DNA sequences in the sample. The genes are TRBV5-1 and TRBJ2-2; the D gene is possibly TRBD2 (6 bases). Trimming removed 0 bases at V and 4 bases at J, with 7 bases between. CDR3 size: 14 residues. Germline assignment: CDR1 SGHRS and CDR2 YFSETQ. CDR3 sequence (DNA): TGCGCCAGCAGCTTGGGGGGAGGCACCGGGGAGCTGTTTTTT. Its translation is CASSLGGGTGELFF. The full variable domain, in which reference TRBV5-1 and TRBJ2-2 provide the parts outside the CDR3, is KAGVTQTPRYLIKTRGQQVTLSCSPISGHRSVSWYQQTPGQGLQFLFEYFSETQRNKGNFPGRFSGRQFSNSRSEMNVSTLELGDSALYLCASSLGGGTGELFFGEGSRLTVL.

The CDR3 loop reads CASSLFMSSYEQYF. For the CDR3, the DNA is TGTGCCAGCAGCTTGTTCATGAGCTCCTACGAGCAGTACTTC. The chain has TRBV5-4 and TRBJ2-7; D uncertain. In germline, CDR1 is SGHNT, CDR2 YYREEE (reference sequence). The V end lost 1 base, the J end lost 0 bases, and 8 bases lay between the germline ends. The CDR3 is 14 amino acids.

The rearrangement uses TRBV28 and TRBJ2-1, with 9 positions matching TRBD2. CDR3 size: 15 residues. Per the germline V gene, CDR1 is MDHEN and CDR2 is SYDVKM. J was trimmed by 3 bases and V by 2 bases; bases with no gene match: 2. The CDR3 reads CASSLLAGSYNEQFF. CDR3 nucleotides: TGTGCCAGCAGTTTACTAGCGGGGAGCTACAATGAGCAGTTCTTC.

The V and J genes are TRBV19 and TRBJ2-5; 7 bases are shared with TRBD2. CDR3 length: 13 amino acids. Germline lookup yields CDR1 LNHDA and CDR2 SQIVND (reference sequence). The V gene end was trimmed by 7 bases and the J gene end by 5 bases; junction bases not matched to a gene: 7. Written as DNA, the CDR3 is TGTGCCAGTAATCGTGGGAGGGCCGAGACCCAGTACTTC. Translated, it gives CASNRGRAETQYF.

The CDR3 nucleotides read TGTGCCAGCAGCGGGACAGGGCGCTACTACGAGCAGTACTTC. Translated, it gives CASSGTGRYYEQYF. This sequence joins TRBV2 and TRBJ2-7, with TRBD1 identical over 9 bases. The CDR3 totals 14 residues. Germline loops: CDR1 SNHLY, CDR2 FYNNEI. J lost 3 bases, V lost 6 bases, and 6 bases had no gene match.